This T cell receptor beta chain was captured in a study of shared clonotypes between healthy human individuals. Germline V gene data show CDR1 as MNHGY and CDR2 as SVAAGI. The CDR3 consists of 17 residues. The J segment lost 2 bases and the V segment lost 2 bases, leaving 11 bases of the junction unmatched. This clone was counted once. Libraries were prepared by immunoSEQ multiplex PCR; TCRdb keeps only in-frame clonotypes and omits some of them. The table shows approximately 2,300,000 clones, with approximately 90% occurring only once. The sequenced sample was naive CD4+ T cells from PBMCs. Subset given: CD45RA+ positively selected. This chain uses TRBV6-9 with TRBJ2-7, with 8 bases identical to TRBD2. This receptor was identified in a man between 18 and 29 years old in good health. Some clones in this sample may be carry-over from other donors' samples. CDR3 coding DNA: TGTGCCAGCAGTTATATCGGGGCGGGAGGCCGTCCCTACGAGCAGTACTTC. It specifies CASSYIGAGGRPYEQYF.